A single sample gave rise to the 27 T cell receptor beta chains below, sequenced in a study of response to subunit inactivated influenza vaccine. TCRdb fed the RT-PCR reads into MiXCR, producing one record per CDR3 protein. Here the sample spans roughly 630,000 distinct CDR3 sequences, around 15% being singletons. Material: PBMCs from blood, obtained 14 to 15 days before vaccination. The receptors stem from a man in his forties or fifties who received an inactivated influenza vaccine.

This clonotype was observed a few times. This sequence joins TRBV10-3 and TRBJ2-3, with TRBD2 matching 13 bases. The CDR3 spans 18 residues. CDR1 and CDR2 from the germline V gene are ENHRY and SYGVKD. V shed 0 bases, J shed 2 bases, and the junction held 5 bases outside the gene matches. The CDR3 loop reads CAISESGTSGVPTDTQYF. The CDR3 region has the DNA TGTGCCATCAGTGAGTCGGGGACTAGCGGGGTACCCACAGATACGCAGTATTTT.

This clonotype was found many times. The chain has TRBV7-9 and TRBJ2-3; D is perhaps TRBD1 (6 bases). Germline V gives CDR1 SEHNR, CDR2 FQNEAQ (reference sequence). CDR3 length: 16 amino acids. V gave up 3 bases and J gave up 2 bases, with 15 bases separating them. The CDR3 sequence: CASSFRGGTNTDTQYF. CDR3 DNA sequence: TGTGCCAGCAGCTTTAGAGGGGGTACTAACACAGATACGCAGTATTTT. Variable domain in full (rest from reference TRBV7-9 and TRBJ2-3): DTGVSQNPRHKITKRGQNVTFRCDPISEHNRLYWYRQTLGQGPEFLTYFQNEAQLEKSRLLSDRFSAERPKGSFSTLEIQRTEQGDSAMYLCASSFRGGTNTDTQYFGPGTRLTVL.

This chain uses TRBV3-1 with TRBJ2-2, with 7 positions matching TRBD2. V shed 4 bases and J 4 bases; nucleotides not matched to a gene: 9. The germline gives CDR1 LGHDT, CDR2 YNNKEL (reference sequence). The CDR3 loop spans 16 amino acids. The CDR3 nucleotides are TGTGCCAGCAGCCCTGGGGCTAGCGGAGTCACCGGGGAGCTGTTTTTT. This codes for CASSPGASGVTGELFF.

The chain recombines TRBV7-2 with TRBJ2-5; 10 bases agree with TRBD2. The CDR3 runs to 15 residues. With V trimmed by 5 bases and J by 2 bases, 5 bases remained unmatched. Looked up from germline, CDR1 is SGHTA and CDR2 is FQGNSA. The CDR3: CASSTIAGGQETQYF. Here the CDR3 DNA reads TGTGCCAGCAGCACCATAGCGGGAGGACAAGAGACCCAGTACTTC.

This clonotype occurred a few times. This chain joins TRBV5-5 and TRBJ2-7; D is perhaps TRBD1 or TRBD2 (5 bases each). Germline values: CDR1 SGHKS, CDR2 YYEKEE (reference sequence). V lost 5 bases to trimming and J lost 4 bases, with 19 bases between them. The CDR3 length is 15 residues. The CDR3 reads CASRTRQGEAYEQYF. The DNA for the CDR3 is TGTGCCAGCAGGACGAGGCAGGGAGAGGCTTACGAGCAGTACTTC.

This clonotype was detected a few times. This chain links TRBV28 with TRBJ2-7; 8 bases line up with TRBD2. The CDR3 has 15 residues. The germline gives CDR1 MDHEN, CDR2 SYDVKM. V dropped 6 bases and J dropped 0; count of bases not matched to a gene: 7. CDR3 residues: CASRQAGATSYEQYF. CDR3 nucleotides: TGTGCCAGCAGGCAAGCGGGAGCCACCTCCTACGAGCAGTACTTC.

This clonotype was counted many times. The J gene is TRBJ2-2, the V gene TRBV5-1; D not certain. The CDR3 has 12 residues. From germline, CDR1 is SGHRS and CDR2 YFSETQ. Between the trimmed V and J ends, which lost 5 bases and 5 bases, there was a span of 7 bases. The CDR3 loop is CASSFTTGELFF. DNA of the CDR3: TGCGCCAGCAGTTTTACGACCGGGGAGCTGTTTTTT.

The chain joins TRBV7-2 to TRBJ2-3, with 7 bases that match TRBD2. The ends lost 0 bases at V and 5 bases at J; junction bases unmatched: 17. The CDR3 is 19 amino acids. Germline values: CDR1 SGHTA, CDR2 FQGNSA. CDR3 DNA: TGTGCCAGCAGCTTAGCGTCCTACGGGCTAGCGGAGGCGGGAGATACGCAGTATTTT. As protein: CASSLASYGLAEAGDTQYF.

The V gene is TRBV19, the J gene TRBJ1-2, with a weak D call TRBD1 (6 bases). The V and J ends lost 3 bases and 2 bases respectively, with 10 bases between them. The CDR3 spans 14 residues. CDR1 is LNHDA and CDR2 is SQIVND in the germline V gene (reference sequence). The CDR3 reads CASSMGQGNYGYTF. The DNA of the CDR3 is TGTGCCAGTAGTATGGGCCAGGGGAACTATGGCTACACCTTC.

CDR3 amino acids: CASRGLAGGDTQYF. The CDR3 DNA reads TGTGCCAGCAGGGGACTAGCGGGGGGGGATACGCAGTATTTT. This sequence joins TRBV3-1 and TRBJ2-3, with 16 bases matching TRBD2. After removal of 6 bases from V and 6 bases from J, the junction contained 0 bases not matched to a gene. The CDR3 totals 14 residues. Per germline, CDR1 LGHDT and CDR2 YNNKEL (reference sequence).

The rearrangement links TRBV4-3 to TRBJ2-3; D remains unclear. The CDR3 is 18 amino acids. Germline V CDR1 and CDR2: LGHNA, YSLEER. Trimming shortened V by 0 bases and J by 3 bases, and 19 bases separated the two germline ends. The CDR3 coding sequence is TGCGCCAGCAGCCAAGATCTGTATTCGGGCAGTGGGACAGATACGCAGTATTTT. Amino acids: CASSQDLYSGSGTDTQYF.

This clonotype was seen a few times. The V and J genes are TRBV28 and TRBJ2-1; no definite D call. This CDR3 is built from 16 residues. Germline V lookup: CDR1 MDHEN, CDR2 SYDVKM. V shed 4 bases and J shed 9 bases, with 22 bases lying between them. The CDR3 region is CASSSGPLEGLGEQFF. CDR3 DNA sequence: TGTGCCAGCAGTTCCGGGCCCCTAGAAGGTTTAGGTGAGCAGTTCTTC.

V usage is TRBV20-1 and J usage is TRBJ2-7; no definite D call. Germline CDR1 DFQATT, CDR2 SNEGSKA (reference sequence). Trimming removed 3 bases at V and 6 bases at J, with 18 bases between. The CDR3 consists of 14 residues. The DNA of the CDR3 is TGCAGTGCTAGTAGACTCACGTCGGTGGGCGAGCAGTACTTC. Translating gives CSASRLTSVGEQYF.

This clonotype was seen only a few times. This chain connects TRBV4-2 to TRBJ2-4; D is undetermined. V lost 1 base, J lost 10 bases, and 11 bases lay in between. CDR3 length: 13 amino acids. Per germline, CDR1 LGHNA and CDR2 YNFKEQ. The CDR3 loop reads CASSQVTEVIQYF. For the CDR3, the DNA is TGTGCCAGCAGCCAAGTAACAGAAGTGATTCAGTACTTC.

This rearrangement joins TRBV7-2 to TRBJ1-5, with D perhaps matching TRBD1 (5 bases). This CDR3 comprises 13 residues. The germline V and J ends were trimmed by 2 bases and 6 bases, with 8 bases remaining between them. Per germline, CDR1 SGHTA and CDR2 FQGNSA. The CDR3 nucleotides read TGTGCCAGCAGCTTAATAGGGGTTCAGCCCCAGCATTTT. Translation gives CASSLIGVQPQHF. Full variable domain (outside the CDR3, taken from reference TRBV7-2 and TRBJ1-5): GAGVSQSPSNKVTEKGKDVELRCDPISGHTALYWYRQSLGQGLEFLIYFQGNSAPDKSGLPSDRFSAERTGGSVSTLTIQRTQQEDSAVYLCASSLIGVQPQHFGDGTRLSIL.

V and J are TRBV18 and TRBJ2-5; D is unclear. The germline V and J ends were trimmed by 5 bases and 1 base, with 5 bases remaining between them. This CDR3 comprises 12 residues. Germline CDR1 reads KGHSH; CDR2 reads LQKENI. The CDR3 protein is CASSSFQETQYF. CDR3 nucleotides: TGTGCCAGCTCATCCTTCCAAGAGACCCAGTACTTC. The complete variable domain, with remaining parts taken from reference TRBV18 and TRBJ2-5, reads NAGVMQNPRHLVRRRGQEARLRCSPMKGHSHVYWYRQLPEEGLKFMVYLQKENIIDESGMPKERFSAEFPKEGPSILRIQQVVRGDSAAYFCASSSFQETQYFGPGTRLLVL.

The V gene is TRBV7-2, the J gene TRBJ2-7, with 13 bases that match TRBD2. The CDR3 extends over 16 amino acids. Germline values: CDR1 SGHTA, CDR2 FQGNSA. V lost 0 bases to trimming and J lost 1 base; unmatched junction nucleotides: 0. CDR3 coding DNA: TGTGCCAGCAGCTTAGCACTAGCGGGAGGGTCCTACGAGCAGTACTTC. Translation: CASSLALAGGSYEQYF.

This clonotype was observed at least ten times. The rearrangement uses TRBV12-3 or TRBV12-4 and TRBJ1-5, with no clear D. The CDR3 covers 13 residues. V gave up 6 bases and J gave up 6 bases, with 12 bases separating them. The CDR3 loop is CASSLEASQPQHF. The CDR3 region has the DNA TGTGCCAGCAGCTTGGAGGCGTCTCAGCCCCAGCATTTT.

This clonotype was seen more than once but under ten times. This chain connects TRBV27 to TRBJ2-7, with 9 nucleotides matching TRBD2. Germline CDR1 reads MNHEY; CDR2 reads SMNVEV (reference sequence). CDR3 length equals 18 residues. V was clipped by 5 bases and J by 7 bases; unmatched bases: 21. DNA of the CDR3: TGTGCCAGCAGTCGGGATTTACAGCGCCGGGGACTAGCCTGGGAGCAGTACTTC. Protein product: CASSRDLQRRGLAWEQYF.

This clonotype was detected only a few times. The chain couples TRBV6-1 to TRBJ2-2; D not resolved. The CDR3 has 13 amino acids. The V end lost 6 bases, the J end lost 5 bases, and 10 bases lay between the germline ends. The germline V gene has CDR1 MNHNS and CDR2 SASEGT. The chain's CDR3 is CASRVGSTGELFF. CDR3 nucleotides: TGTGCCAGCAGGGTAGGGTCGACCGGGGAGCTGTTTTTT.

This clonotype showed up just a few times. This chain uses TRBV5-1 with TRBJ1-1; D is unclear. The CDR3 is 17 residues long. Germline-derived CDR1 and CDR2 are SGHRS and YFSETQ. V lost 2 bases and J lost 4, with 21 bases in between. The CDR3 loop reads CASSLTPRGPGFTEAFF. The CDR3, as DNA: TGCGCCAGCAGCTTAACTCCTCGGGGTCCGGGTTTCACTGAAGCTTTCTTT.

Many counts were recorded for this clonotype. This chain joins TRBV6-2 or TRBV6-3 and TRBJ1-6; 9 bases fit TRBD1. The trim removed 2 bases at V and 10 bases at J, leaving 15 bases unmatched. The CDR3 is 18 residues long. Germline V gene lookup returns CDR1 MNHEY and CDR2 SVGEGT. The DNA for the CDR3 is TGTGCCAGCAGTTACATACAGGGGGCCAGGAAAGTTACCTCACCCCTCCACTTT. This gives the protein CASSYIQGARKVTSPLHF.

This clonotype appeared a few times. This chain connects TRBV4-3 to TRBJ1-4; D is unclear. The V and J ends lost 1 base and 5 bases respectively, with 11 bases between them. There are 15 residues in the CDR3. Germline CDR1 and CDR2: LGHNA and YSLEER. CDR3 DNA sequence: TGCGCCAGCAGCCAAGCAAAGGGTTACAATGAAAAACTGTTTTTT. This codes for CASSQAKGYNEKLFF.

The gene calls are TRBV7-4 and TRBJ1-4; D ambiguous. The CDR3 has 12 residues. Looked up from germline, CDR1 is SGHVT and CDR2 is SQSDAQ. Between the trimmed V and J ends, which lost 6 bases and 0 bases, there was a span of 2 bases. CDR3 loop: CASRSTNEKLFF. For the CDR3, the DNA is TGTGCCAGCAGGTCAACTAATGAAAAACTGTTTTTT.

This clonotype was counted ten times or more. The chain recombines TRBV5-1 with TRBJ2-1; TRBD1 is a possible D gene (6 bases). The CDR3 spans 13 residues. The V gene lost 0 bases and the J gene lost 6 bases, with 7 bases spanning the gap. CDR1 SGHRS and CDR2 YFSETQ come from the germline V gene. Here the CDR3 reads CASSLAGVNEQFF. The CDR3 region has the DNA TGCGCCAGCAGCTTGGCAGGGGTCAATGAGCAGTTCTTC.

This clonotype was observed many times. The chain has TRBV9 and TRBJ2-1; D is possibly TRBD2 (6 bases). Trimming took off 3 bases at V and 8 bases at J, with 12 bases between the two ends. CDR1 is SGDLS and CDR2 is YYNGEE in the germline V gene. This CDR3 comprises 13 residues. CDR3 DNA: TGTGCCAGCAGCGCCCCTACTAGCTATGAGCAGTTCTTC. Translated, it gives CASSAPTSYEQFF.

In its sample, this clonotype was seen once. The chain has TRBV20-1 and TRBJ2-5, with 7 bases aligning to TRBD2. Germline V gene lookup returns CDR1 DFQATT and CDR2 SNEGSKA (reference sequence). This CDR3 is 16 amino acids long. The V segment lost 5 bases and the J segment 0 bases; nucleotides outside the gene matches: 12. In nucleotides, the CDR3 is TGCAGTGCTGGGGGGGGAGGGGCGAAGTACCAAGAGACCCAGTACTTC. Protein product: CSAGGGGAKYQETQYF.